This T cell receptor (beta chain) was sequenced during a study of blood T cell repertoires in COVID-19. This CDR3 contains 15 residues. Deletions cut 0 bases from V and 2 bases from J, with 6 bases between. The germline V gene has CDR1 SGHRS and CDR2 YFSETQ. Profiled with immunoSEQ multiplex PCR; TCRdb holds only in-frame clones, not every one. The sample consists of fewer than 200,000 clones, roughly nine tenths of them appearing once. The receptor was derived from a man younger than 35 who had recovered from COVID-19. The sample consisted of peripheral blood. The chain combines TRBV5-1 with TRBJ2-6; the D is unclear. CDR3 bases: TGCGCCAGCAGCTTGGGTGGCACTGGGGCCAACGTCCTGACTTTC. Amino acids: CASSLGGTGANVLTF.